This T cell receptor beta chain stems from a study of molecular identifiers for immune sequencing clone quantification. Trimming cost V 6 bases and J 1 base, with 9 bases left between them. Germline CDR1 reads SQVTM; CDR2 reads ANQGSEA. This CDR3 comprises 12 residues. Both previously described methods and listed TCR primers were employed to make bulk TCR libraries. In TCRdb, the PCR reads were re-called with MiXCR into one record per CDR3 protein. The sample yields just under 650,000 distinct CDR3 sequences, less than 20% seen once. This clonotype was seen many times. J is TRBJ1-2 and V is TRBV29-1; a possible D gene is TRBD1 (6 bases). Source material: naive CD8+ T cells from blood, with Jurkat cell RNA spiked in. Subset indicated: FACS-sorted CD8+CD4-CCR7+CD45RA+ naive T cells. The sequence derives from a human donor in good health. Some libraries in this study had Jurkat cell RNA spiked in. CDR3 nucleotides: TGCAGCGTACAGGGAGATAACTATGGCTACACCTTC. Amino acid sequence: CSVQGDNYGYTF.